Each of the 28 T cell receptor beta chains below was sequenced from the same sample in a study of blood T cell repertoires in COVID-19. TCRdb's copy holds only in-frame clones and misses some; the assay was immunoSEQ multiplex PCR. The repertoire holds a few hundred thousand clones, roughly nine tenths seen once, with roughly 4% in the top ten. What was sequenced was peripheral blood. The receptors originated from a man in his fifties or sixties who had recovered from COVID-19.

The gene calls are TRBV5-5 and TRBJ2-3; no definite D call. This CDR3 region has 11 residues. V lost 5 bases to trimming and J lost 5 bases, with 6 bases between them. Per germline, CDR1 SGHKS and CDR2 YYEKEE (reference sequence). CDR3 amino acids: CASSQVDTQYF. CDR3 nucleotide sequence: TGTGCCAGCAGTCAGGTAGATACGCAGTATTTT.

V is TRBV2 and J is TRBJ1-1; possibly TRBD1 for D (6 bases). The germline V gene has CDR1 SNHLY and CDR2 FYNNEI. With 7 bases removed from V and 0 bases from J, the gap between germline ends came to 12 bases. This CDR3 is 14 amino acids long. The CDR3 region has the DNA TGTGCCAGCACCAAGACAGGAGTGAACACTGAAGCTTTCTTT. Protein: CASTKTGVNTEAFF.

The rearrangement links TRBV11-2 to TRBJ2-7; TRBD2 aligns across 9 bases. J was trimmed by 4 bases and V by 7 bases; bases with no gene match: 5. The V gene's germline CDR1 is SGHAT and CDR2 FQNNGV. This CDR3 is 13 amino acids long. CDR3 DNA sequence: TGTGCCAGCACCGTAGCGGGGGAATACGAGCAGTACTTC. Translation: CASTVAGEYEQYF.

The chain couples TRBV7-9 to TRBJ2-5; 13 bases are shared with TRBD2. V lost 3 bases to trimming and J lost 6 bases; unmatched junction nucleotides: 10. The length of the CDR3 is 17 residues. Germline V lookup: CDR1 SEHNR, CDR2 FQNEAQ (reference sequence). CDR3 bases: TGTGCCAGCAGCTTCTCCGCCGGGACTAGCGGGGTAAAGACCCAGTACTTC. This sequence encodes CASSFSAGTSGVKTQYF.

The chain carries TRBV27 and TRBJ1-5; tentative D call: TRBD1 (5 bases). The CDR3 covers 13 residues. The germline gives CDR1 MNHEY, CDR2 SMNVEV (reference sequence). V lost 7 bases and J lost 3, with 10 bases in between. CDR3 protein: CASTDSLNQPQHF. CDR3 DNA: TGTGCCAGCACTGACAGTCTCAATCAGCCCCAGCATTTT.

The V and J genes are TRBV6-1 and TRBJ2-1, with 10 bases lining up with TRBD1. The CDR3 runs to 17 residues. Unmatched junction bases numbered 8, after V lost 1 base and J lost 5 bases. CDR1 is MNHNS and CDR2 is SASEGT in the germline V gene. As DNA, the CDR3 is TGTGCCAGCAGTGAAGAAGGACAGGGGGAACCCGACAATGAGCAGTTCTTC. It codes for CASSEEGQGEPDNEQFF.

CDR3 nucleotides: TGTGCCAGCAGCAGACGGGGGGGGCTCCAAGAGACCCAGTACTTC. Its protein product is CASSRRGGLQETQYF. The chain recombines TRBV4-2 with TRBJ2-5; 8 nucleotides line up with TRBD2. CDR3 length equals 15 residues. Germline V gene sequence: CDR1 LGHNA, CDR2 YNFKEQ. The trim removed 5 bases at V and 1 base at J, leaving 6 bases unmatched.

This chain uses TRBV6-4 with TRBJ1-1; D is unresolved. Germline values: CDR1 MRHNA, CDR2 SNTAGT. The CDR3 has 14 amino acids. Trimming removed 3 bases from V and 4 bases from J, with 12 bases in between. The CDR3 protein is CASSESEVGTEAFF. Written as DNA, the CDR3 is TGTGCCAGCAGTGAGTCCGAGGTAGGCACTGAAGCTTTCTTT.

The V call is TRBV12-5, the J call TRBJ1-1; TRBD1 aligns across 7 bases. Trimming removed 1 base from V and 1 base from J; junction bases left unmatched: 6. The germline V gene has CDR1 LGHNT and CDR2 FRNRAP. This CDR3 region has 16 residues. This CDR3 is CASGLGEGGRNTEAFF. The CDR3 DNA reads TGTGCTAGTGGTTTGGGGGAAGGGGGCAGGAACACTGAAGCTTTCTTT.

CDR3 loop: CASSSNRGEQETQYF. The CDR3 DNA sequence: TGCGCCAGCAGCTCAAACCGGGGGGAGCAAGAGACCCAGTACTTC. V and J are TRBV5-1 and TRBJ2-5; 7 nucleotides agree with TRBD2. Germline loops: CDR1 SGHRS, CDR2 YFSETQ. The CDR3 has 15 residues. V was clipped by 3 bases and J by 2 bases; unmatched bases: 7.

The genes are TRBV2 and TRBJ1-5; the match to TRBD1 covers 9 bases. The CDR3 runs 14 residues. Germline V gives CDR1 SNHLY, CDR2 FYNNEI. V trimming: 3 bases; J trimming: 6 bases; junction bases outside the gene matches: 3. DNA of the CDR3: TGTGCCAGCAGTGATGGGACAGGGCTTCAGCCCCAGCATTTT. It specifies CASSDGTGLQPQHF.

This rearrangement joins TRBV5-4 to TRBJ1-4; 7 positions match TRBD1. The CDR3 contains 15 residues. After removal of 0 bases from V and 8 bases from J, the junction contained 7 bases not matched to a gene. From germline, CDR1 is SGHNT and CDR2 YYREEE (reference sequence). CDR3 in amino acids: CASSLASQGGEKLFF. CDR3 nucleotides: TGTGCCAGCAGCTTGGCCTCCCAGGGGGGCGAAAAACTGTTTTTT.

The rearrangement joins TRBV29-1 to TRBJ2-7; the match to TRBD1 covers 9 bases. Germline assignment: CDR1 SQVTM and CDR2 ANQGSEA. V lost 6 bases to trimming and J lost 5 bases; unmatched junction nucleotides: 8. The CDR3 spans 13 residues. This chain's CDR3 is CSVGDRVRNEQYF. In DNA form, the CDR3 reads TGCAGCGTGGGGGACAGGGTGAGAAACGAGCAGTACTTC.

The V gene is TRBV6-2 or TRBV6-3, the J gene TRBJ1-5; D is ambiguous. This CDR3 region has 16 residues. Trimming pared 1 base from V and 3 bases from J, leaving 13 bases between. Germline lookup yields CDR1 MNHEY and CDR2 SVGEGT. As DNA, the CDR3 is TGTGCCAGCAGTTACTGGGCAGCTACACTCAATCAGCCCCAGCATTTT. Residues: CASSYWAATLNQPQHF.

This clone showed up just a few times. The chain is built from TRBV10-2 and TRBJ2-1, with 9 bases aligning to TRBD1. J gave up 15 bases and V 2 bases, and 11 bases lay outside the gene matches. Germline V gene sequence: CDR1 WSHSY, CDR2 SAAADI. CDR3 size: 14 residues. Here the CDR3 reads CASSEPGQGSTRFF. CDR3 nucleotide sequence: TGCGCCAGCAGTGAGCCGGGACAGGGATCCACCAGGTTCTTC.

The chain is built from TRBV3-1 (or the pseudogene TRBV3-2) and TRBJ2-5, with a tentative D call TRBD1 (6 bases). V shed 5 bases and J shed 0 bases, with 13 bases lying between them. Per the germline V gene, CDR1 is LGHDT and CDR2 is YNNKEL (reference sequence). CDR3 size: 15 residues. CDR3 in amino acids: CASSFADSYQETQYF. Written as DNA, the CDR3 is TGTGCCAGCAGCTTCGCGGACAGTTACCAAGAGACCCAGTACTTC.

The V call is TRBV19, the J call TRBJ2-5; 8 bases are a match to TRBD2. The trim removed 5 bases at V and 4 bases at J, leaving 9 bases unmatched. This CDR3 is built from 15 residues. Germline V lookup: CDR1 LNHDA, CDR2 SQIVND (reference sequence). The DNA for the CDR3 is TGTGCCAGTAGTTCCCAGCGGGGGCGGGGAGAGACCCAGTACTTC. Protein: CASSSQRGRGETQYF.

The genes are TRBV18 and TRBJ2-1; D is uncertain. The CDR3 loop spans 14 amino acids. V dropped 6 bases and J dropped 4 bases, with 13 bases sitting between them. Germline CDR1 is KGHSH and CDR2 is LQKENI. CDR3 sequence: CASSWATSYNEQFF. CDR3 DNA: TGTGCCAGCTCGTGGGCGACAAGTTACAATGAGCAGTTCTTC.

The rearrangement uses TRBV5-6 and TRBJ2-7, with 10 bases fitting TRBD1. Germline CDR1 is SGHDT and CDR2 is YYEEEE. The CDR3 loop spans 14 amino acids. The trim removed 0 bases at V and 5 bases at J, leaving 2 bases unmatched. The CDR3 here is CASSLGQGADEQYF. The DNA of the CDR3 is TGTGCCAGCAGCTTGGGACAGGGGGCCGACGAGCAGTACTTC.

This clone was observed a few times. This rearrangement joins TRBV5-1 to TRBJ1-5; D remains ambiguous. Trimming removed 2 bases from V and 1 base from J, with 4 bases in between. The CDR3 extends over 13 amino acids. CDR1 is SGHRS, CDR2 YFSETQ, per germline. CDR3 protein: CASSLLSNQPQHF. The CDR3 nucleotides are TGCGCCAGCAGCTTACTGAGCAATCAGCCCCAGCATTTT.

The V call is TRBV18, the J call TRBJ2-7; possibly TRBD1 for D (6 bases). The germline V gene has CDR1 KGHSH and CDR2 LQKENI. V lost 6 bases and J 2 bases, leaving 14 bases between the germline ends. This CDR3 has 14 amino acids. CDR3 bases: TGTGCCAGCTCTAACCAAAGGACAGCCTACGAGCAGTACTTC. Its protein is CASSNQRTAYEQYF. The full variable domain, completed using reference TRBV18 and TRBJ2-7, is NAGVMQNPRHLVRRRGQEARLRCSPMKGHSHVYWYRQLPEEGLKFMVYLQKENIIDESGMPKERFSAEFPKEGPSILRIQQVVRGDSAAYFCASSNQRTAYEQYFGPGTRLTVT.

This clone has more than one count but fewer than ten. V and J are TRBV12-3 or TRBV12-4 and TRBJ1-1; maybe TRBD1 (5 bases). The V end was cut by 8 bases, the J end by 11 bases, with 18 bases between. The CDR3 is 12 residues long. In DNA form, the CDR3 reads TGTGCCAGCTTCCGGGACGGAGGAGGGGCTTTCTTT. Amino acids: CASFRDGGGAFF.

The rearrangement joins TRBV12-3 or TRBV12-4 to TRBJ1-3; D is possibly TRBD1 (5 bases). The germline V and J ends were trimmed by 8 bases and 8 bases, with 7 bases remaining between them. CDR3 length: 10 amino acids. As DNA, the CDR3 is TGTGCCAGCCAGGGATACACCATATATTTT. It codes for CASQGYTIYF.

V gene TRBV5-4 combines with J gene TRBJ2-1; TRBD2 matches 9 bases. CDR1 and CDR2 (germline): SGHNT, YYREEE (reference sequence). The CDR3 runs to 15 residues. The J segment lost 5 bases and the V segment lost 0 bases, leaving 3 bases of the junction unmatched. As DNA, the CDR3 is TGTGCCAGCAGCTTGGGGCGGGGGGGCCACAATGAGCAGTTCTTC. The encoded protein is CASSLGRGGHNEQFF.

This chain connects TRBV9 to TRBJ1-1; 9 bases are shared with TRBD1. The CDR3 loop spans 17 amino acids. Germline V gene lookup returns CDR1 SGDLS and CDR2 YYNGEE. V was clipped by 4 bases and J by 0 bases; unmatched bases: 10. CDR3 bases: TGTGCCAGCAGCCTGGGACAGGGCCTCAGTATGAACACTGAAGCTTTCTTT. It specifies CASSLGQGLSMNTEAFF.

The V gene is TRBV24-1, the J gene TRBJ1-1; 8 bases are a match to TRBD1. CDR3 length: 15 amino acids. The ends lost 5 bases at V and 1 base at J; junction bases unmatched: 5. Germline V gene lookup returns CDR1 KGHDR and CDR2 SFDVKD. CDR3 region: CATSANGQGNTEAFF. As DNA, the CDR3 is TGTGCCACCAGTGCTAATGGACAGGGGAACACTGAAGCTTTCTTT.

V gene TRBV5-1 combines with J gene TRBJ2-3; TRBD2 matches at 8 bases. The length of the CDR3 is 17 residues. CDR1 is SGHRS, CDR2 YFSETQ, per germline. Trimming took 0 bases from V and 1 from J; bases not matched to a gene: 7. CDR3 in amino acids: CASSLALLSGGTDTQYF. CDR3 nucleotide sequence: TGCGCCAGCAGCTTGGCCCTTCTTAGCGGGGGCACAGATACGCAGTATTTT.

V is TRBV19 and J is TRBJ1-1; 7 positions match TRBD1. This CDR3 spans 15 amino acids. The J segment lost 4 bases and the V segment lost 3 bases, leaving 8 bases of the junction unmatched. CDR1 is LNHDA, CDR2 SQIVND, per germline (reference sequence). CDR3 DNA: TGTGCCAGTAGTATTTTAGACAGGGATGGCACTGAAGCTTTCTTT. Translated, it gives CASSILDRDGTEAFF.